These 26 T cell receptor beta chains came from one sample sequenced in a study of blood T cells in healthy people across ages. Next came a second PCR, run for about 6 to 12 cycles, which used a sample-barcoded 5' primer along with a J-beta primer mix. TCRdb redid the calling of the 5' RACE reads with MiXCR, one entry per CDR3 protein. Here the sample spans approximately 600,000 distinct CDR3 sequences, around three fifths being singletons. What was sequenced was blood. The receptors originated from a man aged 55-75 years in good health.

CDR3 nucleotides: TGTGCCAGCAGTTACTCGAAGCACCAGCCCCAGCATTTT. It yields the protein CASSYSKHQPQHF. This chain joins TRBV6-5 and TRBJ1-5; D not resolved. The CDR3 length is 13 residues. Germline assignment: CDR1 MNHEY and CDR2 SVGAGI. V lost 0 bases to trimming and J lost 7 bases, with 7 bases between them.

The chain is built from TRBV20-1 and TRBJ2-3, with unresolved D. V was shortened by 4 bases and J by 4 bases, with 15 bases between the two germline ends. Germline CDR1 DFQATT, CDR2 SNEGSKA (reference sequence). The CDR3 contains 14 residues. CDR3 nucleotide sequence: TGCAGTGCTAAAGTAGGGCACCGCCCAGATACGCAGTATTTT. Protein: CSAKVGHRPDTQYF.

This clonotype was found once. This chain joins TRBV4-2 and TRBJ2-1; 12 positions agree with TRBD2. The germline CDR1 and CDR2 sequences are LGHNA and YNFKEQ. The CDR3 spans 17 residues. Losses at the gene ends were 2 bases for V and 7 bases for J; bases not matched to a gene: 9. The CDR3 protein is CASSQHFTSGGSNEQFF. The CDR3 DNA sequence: TGTGCCAGCAGCCAACACTTTACTAGCGGGGGGTCAAATGAGCAGTTCTTC.

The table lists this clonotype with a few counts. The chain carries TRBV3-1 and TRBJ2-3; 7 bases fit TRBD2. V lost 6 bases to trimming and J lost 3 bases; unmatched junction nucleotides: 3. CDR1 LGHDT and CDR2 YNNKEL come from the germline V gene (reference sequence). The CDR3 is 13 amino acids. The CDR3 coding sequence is TGTGCCAGCAGGCAGCGGGGAACAGATACGCAGTATTTT. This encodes CASRQRGTDTQYF.

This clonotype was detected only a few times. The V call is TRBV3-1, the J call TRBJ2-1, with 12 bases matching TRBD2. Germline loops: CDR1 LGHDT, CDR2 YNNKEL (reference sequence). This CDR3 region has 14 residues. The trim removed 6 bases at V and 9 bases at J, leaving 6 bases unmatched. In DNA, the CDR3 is TGTGCCAGCAGTCCTAGCGGGGGGGCCCTTGAGCAGTTCTTC. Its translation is CASSPSGGALEQFF.

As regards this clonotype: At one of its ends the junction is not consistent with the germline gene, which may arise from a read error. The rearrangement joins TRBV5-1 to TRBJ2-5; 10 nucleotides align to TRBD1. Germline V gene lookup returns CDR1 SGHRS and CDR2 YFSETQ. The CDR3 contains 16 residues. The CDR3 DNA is TGCGCCAGCAGTCCCGGGACAGGGGAGCATCAAGAGGCCCAGTACTTC. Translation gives CASSPGTGEHQEAQYF.

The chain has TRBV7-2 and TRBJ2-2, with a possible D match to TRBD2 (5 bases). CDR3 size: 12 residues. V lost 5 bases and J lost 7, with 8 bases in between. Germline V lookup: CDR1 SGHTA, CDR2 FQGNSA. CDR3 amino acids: CASSRGVGELFF. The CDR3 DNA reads TGTGCCAGCAGCCGGGGAGTCGGGGAGCTGTTTTTT.

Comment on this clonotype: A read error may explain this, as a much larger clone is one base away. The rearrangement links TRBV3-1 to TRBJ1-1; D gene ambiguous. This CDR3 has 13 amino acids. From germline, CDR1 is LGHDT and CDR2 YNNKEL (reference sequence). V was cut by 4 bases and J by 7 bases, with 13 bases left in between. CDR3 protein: CASSRQEQFEAFF. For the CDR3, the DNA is TGTGCCAGCAGCCGTCAAGAACAGTTTGAAGCTTTCTTT.

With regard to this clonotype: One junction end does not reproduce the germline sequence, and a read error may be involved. The CDR3 DNA reads TGTGCCAGCAGCCTAGAAGCGGGGGGTGCTTCCGGGGAGCTGTTTTTT. Translating it yields CASSLEAGGASGELFF. The genes are TRBV11-3 and TRBJ2-2; 9 bases are a match to TRBD2. The CDR3 consists of 16 residues. Germline loops: CDR1 SGHNT, CDR2 YENEEA.

In nucleotides, the CDR3 is TGCAGTGCTAACTCCCGGGGCTTCTACTCCTACAATGAGCAGTACTTC. This sequence encodes CSANSRGFYSYNEQYF. The chain combines TRBV20-1 with TRBJ2-7; tentatively, D is TRBD1 or TRBD2 (5 bases each). CDR1 is DFQATT and CDR2 is SNEGSKA in the germline V gene (reference sequence). V was clipped by 4 bases and J by 7 bases, with 26 bases between them. The CDR3 is 16 residues long.

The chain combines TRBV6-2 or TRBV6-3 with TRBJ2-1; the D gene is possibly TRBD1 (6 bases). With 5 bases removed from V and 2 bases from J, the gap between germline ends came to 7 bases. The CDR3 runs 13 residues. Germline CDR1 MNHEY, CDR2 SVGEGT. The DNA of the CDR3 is TGTGCCAGCAGTGGGGGCCCCTACAATGAGCAGTTCTTC. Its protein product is CASSGGPYNEQFF.

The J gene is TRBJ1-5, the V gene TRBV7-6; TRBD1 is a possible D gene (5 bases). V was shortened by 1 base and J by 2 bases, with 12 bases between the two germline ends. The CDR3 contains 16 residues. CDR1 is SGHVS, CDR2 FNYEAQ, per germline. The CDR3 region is CASSLDPGGGNQPQHF. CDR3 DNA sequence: TGTGCCAGCAGCTTAGATCCGGGGGGGGGCAATCAGCCCCAGCATTTT. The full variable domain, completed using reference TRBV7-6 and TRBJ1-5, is GAGVSQSPRYKVTKRGQDVALRCDPISGHVSLYWYRQALGQGPEFLTYFNYEAQQDKSGLPNDRFSAERPEGSISTLTIQRTEQRDSAMYRCASSLDPGGGNQPQHFGDGTRLSIL.

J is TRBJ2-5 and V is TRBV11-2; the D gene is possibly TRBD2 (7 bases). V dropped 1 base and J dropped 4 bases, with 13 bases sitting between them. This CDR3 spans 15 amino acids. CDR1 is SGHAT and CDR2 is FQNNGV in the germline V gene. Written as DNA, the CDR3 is TGTGCCAGCAGCTTAGTGGGGGGGGGCCTAGAGACCCAGTACTTC. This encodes CASSLVGGGLETQYF.

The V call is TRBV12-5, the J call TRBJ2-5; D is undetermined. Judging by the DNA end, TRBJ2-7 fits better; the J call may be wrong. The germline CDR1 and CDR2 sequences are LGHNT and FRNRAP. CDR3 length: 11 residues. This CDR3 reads CASGQGREQYF. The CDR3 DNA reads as TGTGCTAGTGGTCAAGGACGCGAGCAGTACTTC.

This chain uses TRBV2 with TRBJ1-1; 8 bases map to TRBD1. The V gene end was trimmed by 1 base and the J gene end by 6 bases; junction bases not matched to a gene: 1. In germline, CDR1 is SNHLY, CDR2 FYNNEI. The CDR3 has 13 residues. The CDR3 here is CASSEGDRPEAFF. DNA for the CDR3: TGTGCCAGCAGTGAAGGGGACAGGCCTGAAGCTTTCTTT.

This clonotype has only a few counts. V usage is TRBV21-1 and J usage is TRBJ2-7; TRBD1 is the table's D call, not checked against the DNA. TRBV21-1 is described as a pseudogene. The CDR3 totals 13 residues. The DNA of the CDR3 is TGTGCCAGCAGGAGGACAGCTGGCCACGAGCAGTACTTC. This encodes CASRRTAGHEQYF.

CDR3 in amino acids: CASNWGGFQETQYF. The DNA of the CDR3 is TGCGCCAGCAACTGGGGGGGCTTTCAAGAGACCCAGTACTTC. The chain uses TRBV5-1 and TRBJ2-5; D might be TRBD2 (7 bases). The CDR3 runs 14 residues. V was shortened by 6 bases and J by 2 bases, with 14 bases between the two germline ends. Germline assignment: CDR1 SGHRS and CDR2 YFSETQ.

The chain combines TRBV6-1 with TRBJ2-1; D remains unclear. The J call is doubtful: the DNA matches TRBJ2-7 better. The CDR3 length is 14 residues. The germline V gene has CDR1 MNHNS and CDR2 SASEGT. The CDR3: CASSEGSSSYEQYF. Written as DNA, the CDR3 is TGTGCCAGCAGTGAAGGTTCCAGTTCCTACGAGCAGTACTTC.

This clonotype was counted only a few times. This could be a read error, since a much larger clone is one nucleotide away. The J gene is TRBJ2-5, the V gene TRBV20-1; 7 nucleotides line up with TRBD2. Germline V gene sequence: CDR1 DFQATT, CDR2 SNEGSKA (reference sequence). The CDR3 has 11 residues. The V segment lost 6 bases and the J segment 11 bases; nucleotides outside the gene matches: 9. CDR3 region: CSARPGGEQYF. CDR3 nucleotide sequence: TGCAGTGCGAGGCCGGGGGGTGAGCAGTACTTC.

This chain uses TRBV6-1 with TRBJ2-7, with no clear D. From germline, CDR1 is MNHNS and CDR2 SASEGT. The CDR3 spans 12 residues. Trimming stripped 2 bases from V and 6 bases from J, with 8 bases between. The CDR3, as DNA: TGTGCCAGCAGTGAAAGTCAATCCGAGCAGTACTTC. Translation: CASSESQSEQYF.

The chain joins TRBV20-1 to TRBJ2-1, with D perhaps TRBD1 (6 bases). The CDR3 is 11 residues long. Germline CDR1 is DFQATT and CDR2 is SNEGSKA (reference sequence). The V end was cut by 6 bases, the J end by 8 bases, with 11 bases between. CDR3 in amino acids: CSAQGHDEQFF. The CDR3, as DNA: TGCAGTGCCCAGGGACACGATGAGCAGTTCTTC.

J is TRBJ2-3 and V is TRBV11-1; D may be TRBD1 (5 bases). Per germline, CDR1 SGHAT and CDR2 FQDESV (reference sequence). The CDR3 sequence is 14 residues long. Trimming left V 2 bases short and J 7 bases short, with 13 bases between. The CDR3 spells CASSLTQEPYTQYF. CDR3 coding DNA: TGTGCCAGCAGCTTAACACAGGAACCCTATACGCAGTATTTT.

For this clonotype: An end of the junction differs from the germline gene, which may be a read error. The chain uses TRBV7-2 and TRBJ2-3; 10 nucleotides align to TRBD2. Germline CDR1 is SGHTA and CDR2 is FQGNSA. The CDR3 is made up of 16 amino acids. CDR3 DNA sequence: TGTGCCAGCAGCTTTTCGACTAGCGGGTTCACAGATACGCAGAATTTT. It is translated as CASSFSTSGFTDTQNF.

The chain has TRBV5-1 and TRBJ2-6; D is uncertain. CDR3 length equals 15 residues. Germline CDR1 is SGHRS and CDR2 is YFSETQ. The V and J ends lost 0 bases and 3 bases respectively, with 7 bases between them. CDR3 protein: CASSLAGFGANVLTF. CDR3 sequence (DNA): TGCGCCAGCAGCTTGGCCGGGTTTGGGGCCAACGTCCTGACTTTC.

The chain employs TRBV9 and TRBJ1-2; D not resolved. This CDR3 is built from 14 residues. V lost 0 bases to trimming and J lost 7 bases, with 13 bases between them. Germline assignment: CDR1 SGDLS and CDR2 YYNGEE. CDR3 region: CASSVVKASPGYTF. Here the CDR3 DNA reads TGTGCCAGCAGCGTAGTTAAAGCCTCCCCTGGCTACACCTTC.

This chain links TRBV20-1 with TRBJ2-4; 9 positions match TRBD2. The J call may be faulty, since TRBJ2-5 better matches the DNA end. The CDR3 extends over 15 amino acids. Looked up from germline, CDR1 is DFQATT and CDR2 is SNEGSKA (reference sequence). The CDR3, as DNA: TGCAGTGCAAGACCTCTAGCGGGGAGGGAAGAGACCCAGTACTTC. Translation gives CSARPLAGREETQYF.